This passage covers 4 T cell receptor beta chains from one sample sequenced in a study of CD8+CD57+ T cells in acquired aplastic anemia. Researchers used genomic DNA as the template to profile TCR beta VDJ and CDR3. One entry per CDR3 protein, called by TCRdb with MiXCR from the reads. The data hold about 160,000 distinct CDR3 sequences, with less than 50% observed a single time. Previously, flow cytometry had revealed CD8+CD57+ cell expansion in the patients chosen for sequencing. The sample was sorted CD4+, CD8+, or CD8+CD57+ T cells (not recorded which) from PBMCs. The receptors shown here come from a human donor with aplastic anemia.

The chain has TRBV4-2 and TRBJ2-1; D remains ambiguous. CDR3 length: 15 residues. Per the germline V gene, CDR1 is LGHNA and CDR2 is YNFKEQ. V gave up 0 bases and J gave up 1 base, with 7 bases separating them. In DNA form, the CDR3 reads TGTGCCAGCAGCCAAGATCGCCAGTCCTACAATGAGCAGTTCTTC. Its translation: CASSQDRQSYNEQFF.

The rearrangement joins TRBV5-6 to TRBJ2-6; D gene uncertain. CDR1 and CDR2 from the germline V gene are SGHDT and YYEEEE. Trimming pared 6 bases from V and 1 base from J, leaving 8 bases between. This CDR3 comprises 14 residues. The CDR3: CASTRISGANVLTF. DNA for the CDR3: TGTGCCAGCACGCGGATTTCTGGGGCCAACGTCCTGACTTTC.

Ten or more counts support this clonotype. The genes are TRBV5-1 and TRBJ1-4; D might be TRBD1 (5 bases). The CDR3 is 15 amino acids. Trimming pared 9 bases from V and 0 bases from J, leaving 15 bases between. Germline CDR1 is SGHRS and CDR2 is YFSETQ. CDR3 DNA: TGCGCCATCGACCGCAGGGAACCAACTAATGAAAAACTGTTTTTT. Translating gives CAIDRREPTNEKLFF.

Only one count was recorded for this clonotype. This chain uses TRBV7-8 with TRBJ2-7; D is unresolved. The CDR3 runs 13 residues. CDR1 SGHVS and CDR2 FQNEAQ come from the germline V gene. V was cut by 0 bases and J by 4 bases, with 7 bases left in between. In DNA form, the CDR3 reads TGTGCCAGCAGCTTAGCGTGGAGTTACGAGCAGTACTTC. This sequence encodes CASSLAWSYEQYF.